A selection of T cell receptor beta chains follows, all from one sample in a study of T cell changes during pregnancy in multiple sclerosis. Data came from immunoSEQ multiplex PCR; TCRdb stores just in-frame clones and leaves some out. Counted here are roughly 63,000 clones, about 92% occurring once; the ten biggest clones make up approximately 3.5%. Material: CD8+ T cells from peripheral blood mononuclear cells, obtained in the second trimester of pregnancy. These receptors all come from a female donor with multiple sclerosis, enrolled in a pregnancy study. Each CDR3 is given with its conserved first and last residue. A D gene is named only where the DNA matches it firmly. Where a row states a size, it is once, few, many or the class of an expanded clone; other rows omit it.

CDR3nt	CDR3aa	v_gene	j_gene	abundance	d_gene
TGTGCCAGCAGCCTCCTAGCGGGGGGCGAGCAGTACTTC	CASSLLAGGEQYF	TRBV6-5	TRBJ2-7	NA	TRBD2
TGCGCCAGCAGCTTTACCCCGGGACAGGGAAACGAGCAGTACTTC	CASSFTPGQGNEQYF	TRBV5-1	TRBJ2-7	NA	TRBD1
TGTGCCAGCAGCCGTGGCGGGGCGGCTCGAGACCAGCATTTT	CASSRGGAARDQHF	TRBV27	TRBJ1-5	NA	NA
TGTGCCAGCAGCCCCCTGGGGTCGGGGTTCGAAGCTTTCTTT	CASSPLGSGFEAFF	TRBV7-6	TRBJ1-1	once	NA
TGTGCCACCCGGACAGGGGAGGGCTACACCTTC	CATRTGEGYTF	TRBV19	TRBJ1-2	NA	TRBD1
TGTGCCAGCAGCTTAGTTGGGACAGGGTACTTTGGCTACACCTTC	CASSLVGTGYFGYTF	TRBV7-9	TRBJ1-2	NA	TRBD1
TGCGCCTCCGCTCCAGGGGCCGGGGAGCTGTTTTTT	CASAPGAGELFF	TRBV10-2	TRBJ2-2	NA	NA
TGTGCCAACCCTAGGACAGGGCTCGCCTCTGGGGCCAACGTCCTGACTTTC	CANPRTGLASGANVLTF	TRBV27	TRBJ2-6	NA	TRBD1
TGTGCCAGCAGCTTAGCAGAGGCGGGCGATGGCTACACCTTC	CASSLAEAGDGYTF	TRBV13	TRBJ1-2	NA	NA
TGTGCCAGCAGTTTAACAACCAATACCTACGAGCAGTACTTC	CASSLTTNTYEQYF	TRBV28	TRBJ2-7	NA	NA
TGTGCCAGCAGCCGTAATGGGGGGGGCATGAAGGGCTACACCTTC	CASSRNGGGMKGYTF	TRBV27	TRBJ1-2	NA	NA
TGTGCCAGCAGCTTGGGACCGCCAGGGGGCAATCAGCCCCAGCATTTT	CASSLGPPGGNQPQHF	TRBV5-6	TRBJ1-5	NA	NA
TGCGCCAGCAGCTTGGAAAGCGCGAACACCGGGGAGCTGTTTTTT	CASSLESANTGELFF	TRBV5-1	TRBJ2-2	NA	NA
TGTGCCAGCAGTTTATTAAAGACAGGGATGTACCAAGAGACCCAGTACTTC	CASSLLKTGMYQETQYF	TRBV27	TRBJ2-5	NA	TRBD1
TGTGCCAGCAGCCAAGATAGAGAGACCCAGTACTTC	CASSQDRETQYF	TRBV4-2	TRBJ2-5	NA	NA
TGTGCCAGCAGCCCGAGGACTAGCGGGACAGATACGCAGTATTTT	CASSPRTSGTDTQYF	TRBV13	TRBJ2-3	NA	TRBD2
TGCGCCAGCAGCCGTACTAGCGGGGGGGCAGATACGCAGTATTTT	CASSRTSGGADTQYF	TRBV5-1	TRBJ2-3	NA	TRBD2
TGTGCCAGCAGTGAAGAAACAGGGCGAGCCTACGAGCAGTACTTC	CASSEETGRAYEQYF	TRBV6-1	TRBJ2-7	NA	NA
TGTGCCAGCAGACGAGAAGGGGGGAACACCGGGGAGCTGTTTTTT	CASRREGGNTGELFF	TRBV7-9	TRBJ2-2	once	NA
TGTGCCAGCAGCTTATATCGGGTGGGGGGGAACACCGGGGAGCTGTTTTTT	CASSLYRVGGNTGELFF	TRBV7-7	TRBJ2-2	NA	NA
TGTGCCAGCAGCTTAAGCGGAGGGGACACAGATACGCAGTATTTT	CASSLSGGDTDTQYF	TRBV11-2	TRBJ2-3	NA	NA
TGCGCCAGCAGCCCCGACAGAACTAATGAAAAACTGTTTTTT	CASSPDRTNEKLFF	TRBV4-1	TRBJ1-4	NA	NA
TGCGCCAGCAGCCCGGGACAGGGAGAGACCCAGTACTTC	CASSPGQGETQYF	TRBV4-1	TRBJ2-5	NA	TRBD1
TGTGCCAGCAGCGTCCCCAGGACAGGGTTCGGTCACACTGAAGCTTTCTTT	CASSVPRTGFGHTEAFF	TRBV9	TRBJ1-1	NA	TRBD1
TGCGCCAGCAGCCGGATACTAGCGGGAGGGCCCTACAATGAGCAGTTCTTC	CASSRILAGGPYNEQFF	TRBV4-1	TRBJ2-1	NA	TRBD2
TGTGCCAGTAGTTCTACTCTAGCGACGGAGCAGTACTTC	CASSSTLATEQYF	TRBV19	TRBJ2-7	NA	NA
TGTGCCAGCAGTCCCGGGACTGCAGGATACGAGCAGTACTTC	CASSPGTAGYEQYF	TRBV27	TRBJ2-7	NA	NA
TGTGCCAGCAGCGTCTCAGGTAACACAGATACGCAGTATTTT	CASSVSGNTDTQYF	TRBV9	TRBJ2-3	NA	NA
TGTGCCAGCAGCTCTAGGTCCCAGGGTATGTTCTTC	CASSSRSQGMFF	TRBV9	TRBJ2-7	once	NA